Listed here are 23 T cell receptor beta chains from one sample, sequenced in a study of control samples from healthy donors and cancer patients. Assay used: immunoSEQ multiplex PCR; TCRdb lists only in-frame clones, some missing. Of more than 100,000 clones in the sample, 80% to 90% were seen once. The sequenced sample was PBMCs. These receptors were taken from a man aged 55 to 70 with lung cancer.

In its sample, this clone was seen a few times. The chain joins TRBV4-1 to TRBJ2-7; D perhaps matches TRBD2 (5 bases). V shed 3 bases and J shed 4 bases, with 16 bases lying between them. CDR3 size: 15 residues. Germline V gives CDR1 MGHRA, CDR2 YSYEKL. As DNA, the CDR3 is TGCGCCAGCAGCCACCCGGGAACCGCTGGTTACGAGCAGTACTTC. Its protein product is CASSHPGTAGYEQYF.

The chain couples TRBV10-2 to TRBJ2-5; 11 bases are shared with TRBD2. CDR1 is WSHSY and CDR2 is SAAADI in the germline V gene. Trimming at V came to 4 bases and at J to 5 bases, leaving 6 bases not matched to a gene. This CDR3 region has 15 residues. The CDR3 protein is CASSVSLAGVETQYF. The CDR3 bases are TGCGCCAGCAGTGTCTCACTAGCGGGGGTGGAGACCCAGTACTTC.

The rearrangement links TRBV12-5 to TRBJ2-6; TRBD2 might be the D (6 bases). The CDR3 extends over 17 amino acids. The germline V gene has CDR1 LGHNT and CDR2 FRNRAP. The V end lost 4 bases, the J end lost 0 bases, and 13 bases lay between the germline ends. The CDR3 DNA reads TGTGCTAGTGGTTCACCGGGACTGAGCTCTGGGGCCAACGTCCTGACTTTC. Protein product: CASGSPGLSSGANVLTF.

The chain is built from TRBV2 and TRBJ2-3; D tentatively fits TRBD1 or TRBD2 (5 bases each). Germline loops: CDR1 SNHLY, CDR2 FYNNEI. This CDR3 has 15 amino acids. Trimming took 7 bases from V and 2 from J, leaving 16 bases between them. The CDR3 sequence: CASNPWQGPTDTQYF. CDR3 coding DNA: TGTGCCAGCAACCCCTGGCAGGGACCCACAGATACGCAGTATTTT.

The sample holds one count of this clone. The gene calls are TRBV9 and TRBJ2-1, with TRBD1 as a possible D gene (5 bases). The CDR3 loop spans 13 amino acids. Germline V gives CDR1 SGDLS, CDR2 YYNGEE. V was clipped by 0 bases and J by 7 bases, with 8 bases between them. The CDR3 is CASSVDRINEQFF. The CDR3 DNA follows: TGTGCCAGCAGCGTAGACAGGATTAATGAGCAGTTCTTC.

This chain links TRBV2 with TRBJ1-1, with TRBD1 matching over 7 bases. This CDR3 is 15 amino acids long. J gave up 5 bases and V 1 base, and 7 bases lay outside the gene matches. Germline V gene lookup returns CDR1 SNHLY and CDR2 FYNNEI. The CDR3 bases are TGTGCCAGCAGTGAAGGATTGCAGGGGGGAACTGAAGCTTTCTTT. It yields the protein CASSEGLQGGTEAFF.

In its sample, this clone was seen once. The J gene is TRBJ2-1, the V gene TRBV5-1; D may match TRBD1 or TRBD2 (5 bases each). The ends were cut back, 0 bases at V and 2 bases at J, with 9 bases in the middle. Germline CDR1 SGHRS, CDR2 YFSETQ. This CDR3 has 15 residues. The CDR3 sequence is CASSLGDGPYNEQFF. The DNA for the CDR3 is TGCGCCAGCAGCTTGGGGGACGGCCCCTACAATGAGCAGTTCTTC.

This clone was seen just once. The chain uses TRBV6-5 and TRBJ2-1; a weak D match, TRBD2 (5 bases). Germline values: CDR1 MNHEY, CDR2 SVGAGI. Trimming took 3 bases from V and 4 from J, leaving 7 bases between them. The CDR3 spans 13 residues. For the CDR3, the DNA is TGTGCCAGCAGTTATCGGGAATACAATGAGCAGTTCTTC. Amino acid sequence: CASSYREYNEQFF.

J is TRBJ2-5 and V is TRBV6-6, with 9 bases identical to TRBD2. Germline CDR1 reads MNHNY; CDR2 reads SVGAGI (reference sequence). The CDR3 is 14 amino acids. V lost 5 bases, J lost 5 bases, and 6 bases stayed unmatched. CDR3 sequence: CASSAAGGRETQYF. The CDR3 nucleotides are TGTGCCAGCAGTGCCGCGGGGGGGCGGGAGACCCAGTACTTC.

V and J are TRBV2 and TRBJ2-3; no reliable D call. Germline V gives CDR1 SNHLY, CDR2 FYNNEI. The CDR3 covers 13 residues. The V end lost 3 bases, the J end lost 3 bases, and 7 bases lay between the germline ends. The CDR3 DNA sequence: TGTGCCAGCAGTGAGCCGGTAACAGATACGCAGTATTTT. It is translated as CASSEPVTDTQYF. The full variable domain, in which reference TRBV2 and TRBJ2-3 provide the parts outside the CDR3, is EPEVTQTPSHQVTQMGQEVILRCVPISNHLYFYWYRQILGQKVEFLVSFYNNEISEKSEIFDDQFSVERPDGSNFTLKIRSTKLEDSAMYFCASSEPVTDTQYFGPGTRLTVL.

V is TRBV30 and J is TRBJ2-1; 11 nucleotides line up with TRBD2. Germline-derived CDR1 and CDR2 are GTSNPN and SVGIG (reference sequence). V shed 4 bases and J 9 bases; nucleotides not matched to a gene: 8. This CDR3 has 14 residues. In nucleotides, the CDR3 is TGTGCCTGGACTTTGACTAGCGGGGAGGGTGAGCAGTTCTTC. Its protein is CAWTLTSGEGEQFF.

CDR3 bases: TGTGCCAGCAGCTTAATGGGCAACATGGGAGATACGCAGTATTTT. This encodes CASSLMGNMGDTQYF. The chain is built from TRBV7-3 and TRBJ2-3; no clear D gene. The CDR3 consists of 15 residues. Per the germline V gene, CDR1 is SGHTA and CDR2 is FQGTGA. V was shortened by 1 base and J by 5 bases, with 13 bases between the two germline ends.

This clone was recorded once. The chain joins TRBV10-1 to TRBJ2-2; 7 bases are shared with TRBD1. The ends lost 3 bases at V and 5 bases at J; junction bases unmatched: 9. Germline assignment: CDR1 WNHNN and CDR2 SYGVQD (reference sequence). The CDR3 is 16 amino acids. The DNA for the CDR3 is TGCGCCAGCAGTGACCAGACAGGGAGCACTACCGGGGAGCTGTTTTTT. Residues: CASSDQTGSTTGELFF.

CDR3 loop: CASSQEGQGFAYNEQFF. As DNA, the CDR3 is TGTGCCAGCAGCCAAGAAGGCCAGGGGTTCGCCTACAATGAGCAGTTCTTC. The gene calls are TRBV14 and TRBJ2-1, with a possible D match to TRBD1 (6 bases). The CDR3 sequence is 17 residues long. Trimming removed 0 bases from V and 2 bases from J, with 14 bases in between. Germline V gene sequence: CDR1 SGHDN, CDR2 FVKESK.

This chain connects TRBV7-3 to TRBJ2-5, with 10 bases lining up with TRBD2. Trimming removed 2 bases from V and 3 bases from J; junction bases left unmatched: 3. Germline V gene lookup returns CDR1 SGHTA and CDR2 FQGTGA. The CDR3 is 15 residues long. The CDR3 region is CASSLSSGGKETQYF. In nucleotides, the CDR3 is TGTGCCAGCAGCTTATCTAGCGGGGGAAAAGAGACCCAGTACTTC. The entire variable domain, with the rest obtained from reference TRBV7-3 and TRBJ2-5, is as follows: GAGVSQTPSNKVTEKGKYVELRCDPISGHTALYWYRQSLGQGPEFLIYFQGTGAADDSGLPNDRFFAVRPEGSVSTLKIQRTERGDSAVYLCASSLSSGGKETQYFGPGTRLLVL.

The V and J genes are TRBV3-1 (or the pseudogene TRBV3-2) and TRBJ2-5; the D call may be TRBD1 or TRBD2 (5 bases each). This CDR3 region has 13 residues. Trimming stripped 8 bases from V and 1 base from J, with 11 bases between. Germline CDR1 reads LGHDT; CDR2 reads YNNKEL (reference sequence). CDR3 nucleotides: TGTGCCAGCTCGAGGGACCGCCAAGAGACCCAGTACTTC. It encodes CASSRDRQETQYF.

This chain connects TRBV10-2 to TRBJ1-6, with 11 bases aligning to TRBD1. This CDR3 region has 16 residues. V shed 7 bases and J 10 bases; nucleotides not matched to a gene: 12. Germline V gene data show CDR1 as WSHSY and CDR2 as SAAADI. The DNA of the CDR3 is TGCGCCAGCAAATTCCCCGGGACAGGGGGAAAATCACCCCTCCACTTT. It specifies CASKFPGTGGKSPLHF.

V gene TRBV7-6 combines with J gene TRBJ2-1; tentative D call: TRBD1 (6 bases). CDR1 SGHVS and CDR2 FNYEAQ come from the germline V gene. Trimming removed 2 bases from V and 2 bases from J, with 13 bases in between. This CDR3 contains 16 residues. Here the CDR3 reads CASSLYPTGTYNEQFF. The CDR3 DNA is TGTGCCAGCAGCTTATACCCGACAGGTACCTACAATGAGCAGTTCTTC.

The rearrangement joins TRBV5-1 to TRBJ1-1; maybe TRBD1 (5 bases). Deletions cut 5 bases from V and 1 base from J, with 21 bases between. CDR1 SGHRS and CDR2 YFSETQ come from the germline V gene. This CDR3 contains 17 residues. The CDR3 here is CASRSTHNRDGNTEAFF. The DNA of the CDR3 is TGCGCCAGCAGAAGTACTCATAACCGGGACGGGAACACTGAAGCTTTCTTT. The whole variable domain, filled in from reference TRBV5-1 and TRBJ1-1, reads KAGVTQTPRYLIKTRGQQVTLSCSPISGHRSVSWYQQTPGQGLQFLFEYFSETQRNKGNFPGRFSGRQFSNSRSEMNVSTLELGDSALYLCASRSTHNRDGNTEAFFGQGTRLTVV.

The rearrangement links TRBV9 to TRBJ1-1, with a possible D match to TRBD1 (6 bases). CDR3 length: 14 amino acids. The V end lost 5 bases, the J end lost 1 base, and 12 bases lay between the germline ends. Germline V lookup: CDR1 SGDLS, CDR2 YYNGEE. In nucleotides, the CDR3 is TGTGCCAGCAGTCTACAGGGAGCGAACACTGAAGCTTTCTTT. It specifies CASSLQGANTEAFF.

CDR3 residues: CSVGGVAGNTIYF. The CDR3 DNA is TGCAGCGTTGGTGGGGTAGCCGGAAACACCATATATTTT. The chain has TRBV29-1 and TRBJ1-3; D is undetermined. CDR1 and CDR2 from the germline V gene are SQVTM and ANQGSEA. V lost 4 bases and J 4 bases, leaving 11 bases between the germline ends. The length of the CDR3 is 13 residues.

The CDR3 region is CASSEYYGYTF. The DNA of the CDR3 is TGTGCCAGCAGTGAATACTATGGCTACACCTTC. The chain combines TRBV2 with TRBJ1-2; D call uncertain. The V end was cut by 2 bases, the J end by 3 bases, with 1 base between. CDR3 length: 11 residues. The germline V gene encodes CDR1 SNHLY and CDR2 FYNNEI.

J is TRBJ1-1 and V is TRBV12-3 or TRBV12-4; no firm D call. CDR3 length equals 13 residues. Trimming removed 7 bases at V and 1 base at J, with 10 bases between. CDR3 bases: TGTGCCAGCACTCCTACAGAGAACACTGAAGCTTTCTTT. Protein sequence: CASTPTENTEAFF.